Listed below are T cell receptor beta chains from one sample, sequenced in a study of T cell responses to AZD1222 COVID-19 vaccine. Sequencing was performed with immunoSEQ multiplex PCR; in TCRdb, only in-frame clones are kept and a portion is missing. In the table there are about 39,000 clones, approximately 90% of which are singletons. This specimen consisted of peripheral blood, obtained 28 days after the second AZD1222 dose. The receptors were sampled from an adult who received the AZD1222 COVID-19 vaccine. Each CDR3 is given with its conserved first and last residue. The D gene is left open where the match is weak. Size is omitted from some rows. Given values are once, few, many or a class for expanded clones.

>.|TRBV6-1|TRBJ2-1|.|16
TGTGCCAGCAGTGAAAGGGCCAGGGCACCCTACAATGAGCAGTTCTTC
CASSERARAPYNEQFF
>.|TRBV7-3|TRBJ2-2|.|17
TGTGCCAGCAGCTTAACAATAGGGACTCTGAACACCGGGGAGCTGTTTTTT
CASSLTIGTLNTGELFF
>.|TRBV5-1|TRBJ2-2|.|13
TGCGCCAGCAGCTCCGGGCTGACCGGGGAGCTGTTTTTT
CASSSGLTGELFF
>.|TRBV27|TRBJ2-7|.|15
TGTGCCAGCAGTTTATTCGGTGGGAGAGGCTACGAGCAGTACTTC
CASSLFGGRGYEQYF
>TRBD1|TRBV18|TRBJ1-1|.|16
TGTGCCAGCTCACCCGGGACAGGGATTGCGAACACTGAAGCTTTCTTT
CASSPGTGIANTEAFF
>.|TRBV7-9|TRBJ1-2|.|14
TGTGCCAGCAGCTTACAGGGCTCTAACTATGGCTACACCTTC
CASSLQGSNYGYTF
>.|TRBV19|TRBJ1-2|.|14
TGTGCCAGTAGTAACTGGCCTCCAGGGGCTGGCTACACCTTC
CASSNWPPGAGYTF
>TRBD2|TRBV9|TRBJ2-3|once|16
TGTGCCAGCAGCGTAGCGGGGGGATCTTCCACAGATACGCAGTATTTT
CASSVAGGSSTDTQYF
>TRBD2|TRBV11-3|TRBJ2-1|.|16
TGTGCCAGCAGCGCCAGACTAGCGGGGGGGCAGAATGAGCAGTTCTTC
CASSARLAGGQNEQFF
>TRBD1|TRBV2|TRBJ2-3|.|15
TGTGCCAGCACCGTACAGGGGACCTCCACAGATACGCGGTATTTT
CASTVQGTSTDTRYF
>TRBD1|TRBV5-4|TRBJ1-3|.|17
TGTGCCAGCAGCGAGGACAGGATTCGGCACTCTGGAAACACCATATATTTT
CASSEDRIRHSGNTIYF
>TRBD1|TRBV6-5|TRBJ1-5|.|14
TGTGCCAGCAGTTACGGGACAGGGGACCAGCCCCAGCATTTT
CASSYGTGDQPQHF
>.|TRBV3-1/TRBV3-2|TRBJ2-7|.|12
TGTGCCAGCAGCCAAGAAAGCTACGAGCAGTACTTC
CASSQESYEQYF
>TRBD1|TRBV7-2|TRBJ2-7|.|14
TGTGCCAGCAGTTTAATGACAGGGATCTACGAGCAGTACTTC
CASSLMTGIYEQYF
>.|TRBV24-1|TRBJ2-1|once|13
TGTGCCACCAGTGAGGCTAGTTCGGATGAGCAGTTCTTC
CATSEASSDEQFF
>TRBD1|TRBV7-9|TRBJ1-1|.|17
TGTGCCAGCAGCTTAGGGGGGACCGGGACAGGGGTCACTGAAGCTTTCTTT
CASSLGGTGTGVTEAFF
>.|TRBV14|TRBJ2-1|.|15
TGTGCCAGCAGCCCGTTAGGGGGGGGCTACAATGAGCAGTTCTTC
CASSPLGGGYNEQFF
>TRBD1|TRBV6-5|TRBJ1-5|few|15
TGTGCCAGCAGCCTGACAGGGGGGGGAAATCAGCCCCAGCATTTT
CASSLTGGGNQPQHF
>.|TRBV12-3/TRBV12-4|TRBJ1-5|.|13
TGTGCCTCGCAGGGGTTGGGTAATCAGCCCCAGCATTTT
CASQGLGNQPQHF
>.|TRBV6-1|TRBJ2-2|.|12
TGTGCCAGCAGTGAAGCCGGCGGGGAGCTGTTTTTT
CASSEAGGELFF
>.|TRBV5-4|TRBJ2-7|.|11
TGTGCCAGCAGCCTAGACTACGAGCAGTACTTC
CASSLDYEQYF
>.|TRBV4-3|TRBJ2-7|.|14
TGCGCCAGCAGCCAAGGTGCAGGGCCCTACGAGCAGTACTTC
CASSQGAGPYEQYF
>.|TRBV28|TRBJ1-2|once|13
TGTGCCAGCAGTTTTGTGGAACTCTATGGCTACACCTTC
CASSFVELYGYTF
>.|TRBV5-6|TRBJ2-7|.|14
TGTGCCAGCAGCCAGGACCCTGGACTGGGAGAGCAGTACTTC
CASSQDPGLGEQYF
>TRBD1|TRBV19|TRBJ1-5|once|17
TGTGCCAGTAGTATCCGGACGTCCGCAGGGGGGAATCAGCCCCAGCATTTT
CASSIRTSAGGNQPQHF
>TRBD1|TRBV6-5|TRBJ1-2|once|13
TGTGCCAGCAGTACCGGGACAGGGTTTGGCTACACCTTC
CASSTGTGFGYTF
>.|TRBV5-8|TRBJ2-5|.|15
TGTGCCAGCAGCCTCCCAGGGGTAGGGGGAGAGACCCAGTACTTC
CASSLPGVGGETQYF
>TRBD1|TRBV6-5|TRBJ2-7|.|13
TGTGCCAGCAGTTCAGGGGGCTCCTACGAGCAGTACTTC
CASSSGGSYEQYF
>.|TRBV30|TRBJ1-1|.|15
TGTGCCTGGAGTGTAGGTCTGGCCGGGACCGCTGAAGCTTTCTTT
CAWSVGLAGTAEAFF
>TRBD1|TRBV6-4|TRBJ1-1|.|14
TGTGCCAGCAGTGACCCGGACAGGGGAACTGAAGCTTTCTTT
CASSDPDRGTEAFF
>.|TRBV2|TRBJ2-1|.|11
TGTGCCAGCAGCGTGATTGATGAGCAGTTCTTC
CASSVIDEQFF
>TRBD1|TRBV28|TRBJ2-6|.|20
TGTGCCAGCAGTCCCCCGGCCACCGGGACAGGGACAATTGGGGCCAACGTCCTGACTTTC
CASSPPATGTGTIGANVLTF